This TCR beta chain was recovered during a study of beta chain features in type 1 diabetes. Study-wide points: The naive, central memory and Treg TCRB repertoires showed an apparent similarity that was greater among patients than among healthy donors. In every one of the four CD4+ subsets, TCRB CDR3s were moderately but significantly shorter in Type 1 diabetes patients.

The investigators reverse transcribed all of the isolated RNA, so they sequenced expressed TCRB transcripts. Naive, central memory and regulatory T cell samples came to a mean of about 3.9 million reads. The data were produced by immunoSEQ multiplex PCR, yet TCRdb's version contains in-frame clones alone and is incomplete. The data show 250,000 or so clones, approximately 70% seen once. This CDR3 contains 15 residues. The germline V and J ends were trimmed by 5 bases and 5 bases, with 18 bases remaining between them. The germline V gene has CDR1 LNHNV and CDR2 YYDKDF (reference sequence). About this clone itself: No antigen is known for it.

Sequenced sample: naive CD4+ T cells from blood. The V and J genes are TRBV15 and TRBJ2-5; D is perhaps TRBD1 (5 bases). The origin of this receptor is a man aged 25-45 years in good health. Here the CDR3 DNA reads TGTGCCACCAGCCCCCGCTTGGGGCCCCGTGAGACCCAGTACTTC. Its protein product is CATSPRLGPRETQYF.